Listed here are 10 T cell receptor beta chains from one sample, sequenced in a study of blood T cell repertoires in COVID-19. The repertoire was sequenced with immunoSEQ multiplex PCR; TCRdb's copy has only in-frame clones and lacks some. The repertoire has 220,000 or so clones, about four fifths of them found once; the top ten carry more than 2%. The material sequenced was peripheral blood. Every receptor here comes from a woman in her sixties with acute or convalescent COVID-19.

V and J are TRBV30 and TRBJ1-1; D uncertain. V was pared by 8 bases and J by 3 bases, with 16 bases between. Germline-derived CDR1 and CDR2 are GTSNPN and SVGIG (reference sequence). This CDR3 comprises 13 residues. The CDR3 here is CARKTGFDTEAFF. The CDR3 region has the DNA TGTGCCCGAAAGACGGGTTTCGACACTGAAGCTTTCTTT.

The chain has TRBV7-9 and TRBJ2-3, with D possibly TRBD1 on 7 matching bases. Germline V gene sequence: CDR1 SEHNR, CDR2 FQNEAQ (reference sequence). V was trimmed by 2 bases and J by 6 bases, leaving 15 bases between them. This CDR3 region has 15 residues. CDR3 residues: CASSLTQGEVDTQYF. The CDR3 nucleotides read TGTGCCAGCAGCTTAACCCAGGGGGAGGTGGATACGCAGTATTTT.

The chain links TRBV5-1 to TRBJ2-3, with a possible D match to TRBD2 (7 bases). V was trimmed by 4 bases and J by 1 base, leaving 16 bases between them. From germline, CDR1 is SGHRS and CDR2 YFSETQ. The CDR3 has 16 residues. The CDR3 region has the DNA TGCGCCAGCAGCCGTAGCGTAGGGGGGGGCACAGATACGCAGTATTTT. Its translation: CASSRSVGGGTDTQYF.

The chain is built from TRBV18 and TRBJ2-1; D may be TRBD1 (6 bases). There are 15 residues in the CDR3. Germline CDR1 KGHSH, CDR2 LQKENI. Trimming pared 1 base from V and 5 bases from J, leaving 12 bases between. The CDR3 is CASSPLHRENNEQFF. CDR3 in DNA: TGTGCCAGCTCACCACTACACAGGGAGAACAATGAGCAGTTCTTC.

About this clone itself: Other DNA sequences from this sample encode an identical CDR3 as well. The V and J genes are TRBV30 and TRBJ2-7, with 7 bases matching TRBD1. CDR3 length: 12 amino acids. The J segment lost 6 bases and the V segment lost 2 bases, leaving 4 bases of the junction unmatched. Germline CDR1 and CDR2: GTSNPN and SVGIG (reference sequence). The CDR3 reads CAWSRAGGEQYF. The CDR3 coding sequence is TGTGCCTGGAGTAGGGCAGGGGGCGAGCAGTACTTC.

The V call is TRBV5-4, the J call TRBJ1-2; TRBD1 is a possible D gene (5 bases). From germline, CDR1 is SGHNT and CDR2 YYREEE (reference sequence). Trimming cost V 3 bases and J 7 bases, with 7 bases left between them. The CDR3 runs 11 residues. The CDR3 nucleotides are TGTGCCAGCAGCTCGCAGGGTGGCTACACCTTC. This translates into CASSSQGGYTF.

The rearrangement links TRBV4-1 to TRBJ2-1; TRBD1 is a possible D gene (6 bases). V dropped 4 bases and J dropped 0 bases, with 16 bases sitting between them. CDR1 and CDR2 (germline): MGHRA, YSYEKL. CDR3 size: 17 residues. The CDR3 nucleotides are TGCGCCAGCAGCCTATTAATCACAGGGAGCTCCTACAATGAGCAGTTCTTC. This sequence encodes CASSLLITGSSYNEQFF.

V usage is TRBV4-3 and J usage is TRBJ2-7; a possible D gene is TRBD2 (7 bases). Trimming shortened V by 0 bases and J by 4 bases, and 16 bases separated the two germline ends. This CDR3 has 16 amino acids. Germline V lookup: CDR1 LGHNA, CDR2 YSLEER. The CDR3 nucleotides read TGCGCCAGCAGCCAAGATTGGGGGCGGGGGATATACGAGCAGTACTTC. Encoded protein: CASSQDWGRGIYEQYF.

This rearrangement joins TRBV2 to TRBJ1-5; 7 bases match TRBD1. Germline V gene lookup returns CDR1 SNHLY and CDR2 FYNNEI. J lost 3 bases, V lost 8 bases, and 4 bases had no gene match. The CDR3 is 13 residues long. The CDR3 coding sequence is TGTGCCAGCTCGGGACAGAACAATCAGCCCCAGCATTTT. Translated, it gives CASSGQNNQPQHF.

The chain recombines TRBV29-1 with TRBJ2-7; D is perhaps TRBD1 (6 bases). Trimming cost V 5 bases and J 3 bases, with 17 bases left between them. CDR3 length equals 14 residues. Germline CDR1 and CDR2: SQVTM and ANQGSEA. The CDR3 region has the DNA TGCAGCGTTAGGGGGATACAACCCATCTACGAGCAGTACTTC. Translation: CSVRGIQPIYEQYF.